This T cell receptor beta chain was found in a study of identifying expanded T cells in peripheral blood. The study, taken as a whole, reports: Variance in clone template counts between roughly 2-week samples significantly increased with total template count across all healthy donors. Technical replicates showed about 1.1 changed clones; roughly two weeks around 15; four weeks 19.

Germline V gene sequence: CDR1 LNHNV, CDR2 YYDKDF (reference sequence). The CDR3 is made up of 17 amino acids. The V gene lost 3 bases and the J gene lost 0 bases, with 14 bases spanning the gap. Healthy donors had no documented immune events, such as infections, while sampled. A note on this clone: The antigen is undetermined.

Here immunoSEQ multiplex PCR was the method, and the copy in TCRdb shows in-frame clones only, minus some. The sample records some 120,000 clones, about four fifths being singletons. Sequenced material: blood. This TCR was sampled from a person aged 18 to 75 in good health. The gene calls are TRBV15 and TRBJ2-2; D unclear. The CDR3 coding sequence is TGTGCCACCAGCAGCAGACACATAAACGCGAACACCGGGGAGCTGTTTTTT. This translates into CATSSRHINANTGELFF.